The T cell receptor (beta chain) under discussion was sequenced for a study of blood T cell repertoires in COVID-19. Background on the study: Samples of COVID-19 (acute and convalescent) were obtained from the United States, Italy and Spain. T cells, B-cell-depleted T cells, or PBMCs supplied cDNA or gDNA.

Trimming took 4 bases from V and 8 from J; bases not matched to a gene: 7. Germline V gives CDR1 SGHAT, CDR2 FQDESV (reference sequence). CDR3 length: 13 residues. Clones were sequenced by immunoSEQ multiplex PCR, and TCRdb holds only the in-frame ones, with some missing. The table includes roughly 230,000 clones, 70% to 90% detected once. Sequenced: peripheral blood. This clonotype was sampled from a man aged 35 to 55 with acute or convalescent COVID-19. The chain has TRBV11-1 and TRBJ1-1; 7 bases agree with TRBD1. The CDR3 DNA reads TGTGCCAGCAGCTACCCCGACAGGGACGAAGCTTTCTTT. It encodes CASSYPDRDEAFF.